What follows are 20 T cell receptor beta chains derived from one specimen sequenced in a study of T-cell memory formation after mild COVID-19. TCRdb redid the calling of the 5' RACE reads with MiXCR, one entry per CDR3 protein. Among approximately 500,000 distinct CDR3 sequences listed, around 27% were seen once. Sequenced sample: PBMCs or a T cell subset sorted from them (not recorded which). These receptors all come from an adult woman who had mild COVID-19 (a few samples of this study predate the infection). Cell type and time point are not known.

V is TRBV2 and J is TRBJ2-7, with D perhaps TRBD1 (5 bases). With 7 bases removed from V and 3 bases from J, the gap between germline ends came to 13 bases. There are 13 residues in the CDR3. In germline, CDR1 is SNHLY, CDR2 FYNNEI. CDR3 coding DNA: TGTGCCAGCAAGGCAAGGGGTTACTACGAGCAGTACTTC. Its protein product is CASKARGYYEQYF.

The J gene is TRBJ1-1, the V gene TRBV29-1; 12 bases align to TRBD1. V lost 8 bases to trimming and J lost 0 bases; unmatched junction nucleotides: 10. There are 16 residues in the CDR3. The germline V gene encodes CDR1 SQVTM and CDR2 ANQGSEA. Here the CDR3 DNA reads TGCAGCTCCGGGGGGGACAGGGGGCTGATGAACACTGAAGCTTTCTTT. Its protein product is CSSGGDRGLMNTEAFF.

J is TRBJ2-7 and V is TRBV6-2 or TRBV6-3; no definite D call. Germline-derived CDR1 and CDR2 are MNHEY and SVGEGT. V dropped 10 bases and J dropped 6 bases, with 13 bases sitting between them. The CDR3 has 11 amino acids. This CDR3 is CATADSLEQYF. CDR3 nucleotides: TGTGCCACCGCTGATTCACTCGAGCAGTACTTC.

This clonotype came up a few times. The chain recombines TRBV29-1 with TRBJ2-3; the match to TRBD2 covers 16 bases. V shed 7 bases and J 5 bases; nucleotides not matched to a gene: 12. CDR1 is SQVTM, CDR2 ANQGSEA, per germline. The CDR3 spans 17 residues. CDR3 DNA sequence: TGCAGCGCCGTCCCGGGACTAGCGGGGGGGCATGGAGATACGCAGTATTTT. Translating gives CSAVPGLAGGHGDTQYF.

A few counts support this clonotype. The chain employs TRBV27 and TRBJ2-7, with a possible D match to TRBD2 (6 bases). The germline CDR1 and CDR2 sequences are MNHEY and SMNVEV (reference sequence). The V end was cut by 2 bases, the J end by 5 bases, with 13 bases between. The CDR3 is made up of 14 amino acids. The CDR3 is CASSLGGELDEQYF. The CDR3 bases are TGTGCCAGCAGTTTAGGAGGGGAGCTGGACGAGCAGTACTTC.

This clonotype was observed a handful of times. The chain carries TRBV12-3 or TRBV12-4 and TRBJ2-5; TRBD1 is a possible D gene (5 bases). Deletions cut 8 bases from V and 5 bases from J, with 18 bases between. This CDR3 comprises 14 residues. The CDR3 sequence is CASGPWTSGETQYF. The DNA of the CDR3 is TGTGCCAGCGGTCCTTGGACATCTGGGGAGACCCAGTACTTC.

The V gene is TRBV12-3 or TRBV12-4, the J gene TRBJ2-7; TRBD2 is a possible D gene (6 bases). CDR3 length: 16 residues. Deletions cut 3 bases from V and 0 bases from J, with 15 bases between. This chain's CDR3 is CASSFGGYGGSYEQYF. CDR3 in DNA: TGTGCCAGCAGTTTTGGGGGGTATGGTGGCTCCTACGAGCAGTACTTC.

There are many counts of this clonotype. The rearrangement joins TRBV11-3 to TRBJ2-1; 16 bases align to TRBD2. This CDR3 has 17 amino acids. The J segment lost 7 bases and the V segment lost 3 bases, leaving 6 bases of the junction unmatched. CDR1 and CDR2 from the germline V gene are SGHNT and YENEEA. The CDR3 here is CASSLGLAGGPGNEQFF. The CDR3, as DNA: TGTGCCAGCAGCTTGGGACTAGCGGGAGGGCCGGGTAATGAGCAGTTCTTC. Based on the CDR3 plus reference TRBV11-3 and TRBJ2-1, the full variable domain is EAGVVQSPRYKIIEKKQPVAFWCNPISGHNTLYWYLQNLGQGPELLIRYENEEAVDDSQLPKDRFSAERLKGVDSTLKIQPAELGDSAVYLCASSLGLAGGPGNEQFFGPGTRLTVL.

The chain combines TRBV5-6 with TRBJ1-2; 7 nucleotides match TRBD1. The CDR3 length is 14 residues. V trimming: 0 bases; J trimming: 4 bases; junction bases outside the gene matches: 3. The germline V gene encodes CDR1 SGHDT and CDR2 YYEEEE. CDR3 amino acids: CASSLEDRSYGYTF. The CDR3 nucleotides are TGTGCCAGCAGCTTGGAGGACAGGAGCTATGGCTACACCTTC. Based on the CDR3 plus reference TRBV5-6 and TRBJ1-2, the full variable domain is DAGVTQSPTHLIKTRGQQVTLRCSPKSGHDTVSWYQQALGQGPQFIFQYYEEEERQRGNFPDRFSGHQFPNYSSELNVNALLLGDSALYLCASSLEDRSYGYTFGSGTRLTVV.

This chain connects TRBV19 to TRBJ2-3; D is uncertain. The ends were cut back, 6 bases at V and 7 bases at J, with 14 bases in the middle. This CDR3 region has 13 residues. CDR1 is LNHDA, CDR2 SQIVND, per germline (reference sequence). The CDR3 protein is CASRPVTPNTQYF. The CDR3 nucleotides read TGTGCCAGTAGACCCGTTACCCCAAATACGCAGTATTTT.

The V and J genes are TRBV12-3 or TRBV12-4 and TRBJ2-7, with 10 bases fitting TRBD2. V was clipped by 5 bases and J by 5 bases; unmatched bases: 15. The CDR3 runs to 17 residues. The DNA of the CDR3 is TGTGCCAGCAGTGTACGACCGGGACTAGCGTCTTCCCACGAGCAGTACTTC. Residues: CASSVRPGLASSHEQYF.

This clonotype was seen a handful of times. V and J are TRBV10-3 and TRBJ2-1, with D possibly matching TRBD2 (6 bases). CDR3 length equals 15 residues. Germline V gene data show CDR1 as ENHRY and CDR2 as SYGVKD. Trimming stripped 6 bases from V and 5 bases from J, with 17 bases between. The CDR3 bases are TGTGCCATCAGCCCGGGACTCGGGAACGACAATGAGCAGTTCTTC. The encoded protein is CAISPGLGNDNEQFF.

In DNA, the CDR3 is TGCGCCAGCAGCCTAGGCCAGGACAGAGCCTACGAGCAGTACTTC. Translation: CASSLGQDRAYEQYF. V usage is TRBV5-1 and J usage is TRBJ2-7; the D gene is possibly TRBD1 (6 bases). There are 15 residues in the CDR3. Trimming pared 4 bases from V and 2 bases from J, leaving 16 bases between. Germline CDR1 and CDR2: SGHRS and YFSETQ.

This chain joins TRBV7-2 and TRBJ2-3; no reliable D call. CDR3 length equals 12 residues. V was cut by 10 bases and J by 6 bases, with 14 bases left in between. Per germline, CDR1 SGHTA and CDR2 FQGNSA. The CDR3 DNA follows: TGTGCCACCAGACCACCCGGGGATACGCAGTATTTT. It translates to CATRPPGDTQYF.

This clonotype has a handful of counts. The chain carries TRBV11-2 and TRBJ1-2; 10 bases are shared with TRBD1. With 6 bases clipped from V and 3 bases from J, the junction kept 13 bases outside the gene matches. CDR3 length: 17 amino acids. The germline CDR1 and CDR2 sequences are SGHAT and FQNNGV. CDR3 protein: CASRPRQGARGDYGYTF. Here the CDR3 DNA reads TGTGCCAGCAGACCAAGACAGGGGGCTCGGGGTGACTATGGCTACACCTTC.

V usage is TRBV21-1 and J usage is TRBJ1-5. TRBV21-1 is recorded as a pseudogene. This CDR3 region has 15 residues. In nucleotides, the CDR3 is TGTGCCAGCAGCAAGGCCAGGGAGGGCAATCAGCCCCAGCATTTT. Encoded protein: CASSKAREGNQPQHF.

V and J are TRBV7-9 and TRBJ2-7; a possible D gene is TRBD2 (6 bases). This CDR3 spans 14 amino acids. The V end lost 5 bases, the J end lost 5 bases, and 16 bases lay between the germline ends. The germline V gene has CDR1 SEHNR and CDR2 FQNEAQ (reference sequence). The CDR3 nucleotides read TGTGCCAGCAGCGCCAGAGGAGGGGCAAACGAGCAGTACTTC. Translated, it gives CASSARGGANEQYF.

This chain links TRBV12-3 or TRBV12-4 with TRBJ1-1; 8 positions match TRBD1. J was trimmed by 0 bases and V by 8 bases; bases with no gene match: 5. There are 14 residues in the CDR3. The CDR3 loop reads CASGDRGMNTEAFF. The CDR3 bases are TGTGCCAGCGGAGACAGGGGCATGAACACTGAAGCTTTCTTT.

The chain uses TRBV25-1 and TRBJ1-5, with D possibly matching TRBD1 (5 bases). The length of the CDR3 is 13 residues. Germline V gives CDR1 MGHDK, CDR2 SYGVNS. V shed 3 bases and J shed 7 bases, with 10 bases lying between them. The CDR3 DNA reads TGTGCCAGCAGTGATAGTGACAGACAGCCCCAGCATTTT. This encodes CASSDSDRQPQHF.

The V gene is TRBV5-1, the J gene TRBJ2-1; D is uncertain. CDR1 is SGHRS, CDR2 YFSETQ, per germline. This CDR3 has 13 residues. Between the trimmed V and J ends, which lost 3 bases and 7 bases, there was a span of 11 bases. In nucleotides, the CDR3 is TGCGCCAGCAGCTCCTATCTAAGGAATGAGCAGTTCTTC. It codes for CASSSYLRNEQFF.